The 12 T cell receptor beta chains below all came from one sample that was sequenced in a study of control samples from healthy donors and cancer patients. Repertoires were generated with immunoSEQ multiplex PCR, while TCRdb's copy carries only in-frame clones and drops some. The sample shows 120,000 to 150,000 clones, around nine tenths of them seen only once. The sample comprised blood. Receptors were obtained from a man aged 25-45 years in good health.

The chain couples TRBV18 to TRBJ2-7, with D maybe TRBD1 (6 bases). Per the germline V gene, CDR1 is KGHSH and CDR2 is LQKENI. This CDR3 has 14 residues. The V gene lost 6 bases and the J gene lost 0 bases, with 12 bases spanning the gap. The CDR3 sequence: CASSPGHSSYEQYF. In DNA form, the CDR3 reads TGTGCCAGCTCCCCGGGACACAGCTCCTACGAGCAGTACTTC.

This CDR3 is CASSLEYEQFF. The CDR3 DNA follows: TGTGCCAGCAGCTTAGAGTATGAGCAGTTCTTC. The chain joins TRBV11-3 to TRBJ2-1; D remains ambiguous. The CDR3 consists of 11 residues. Germline CDR1 and CDR2: SGHNT and YENEEA. V was trimmed by 0 bases and J by 8 bases, leaving 2 bases between them.

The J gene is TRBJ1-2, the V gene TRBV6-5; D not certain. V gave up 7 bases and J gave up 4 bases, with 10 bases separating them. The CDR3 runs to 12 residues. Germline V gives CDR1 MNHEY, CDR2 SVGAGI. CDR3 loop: CASMSQVYGYTF. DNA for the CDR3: TGTGCCAGCATGTCCCAGGTCTATGGCTACACCTTC.

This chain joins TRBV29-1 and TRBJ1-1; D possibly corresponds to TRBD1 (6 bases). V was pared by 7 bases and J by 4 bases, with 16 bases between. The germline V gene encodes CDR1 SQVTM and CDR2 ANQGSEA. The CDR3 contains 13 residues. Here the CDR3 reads CSAPEDSFTEAFF. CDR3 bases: TGCAGCGCCCCGGAGGACAGTTTCACTGAAGCTTTCTTT.

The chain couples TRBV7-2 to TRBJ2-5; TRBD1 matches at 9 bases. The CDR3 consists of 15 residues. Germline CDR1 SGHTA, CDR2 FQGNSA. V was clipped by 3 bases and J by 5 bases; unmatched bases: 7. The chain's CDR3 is CASSLVTGGRETQYF. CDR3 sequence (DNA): TGTGCCAGCAGCTTGGTGACAGGGGGACGCGAGACCCAGTACTTC.

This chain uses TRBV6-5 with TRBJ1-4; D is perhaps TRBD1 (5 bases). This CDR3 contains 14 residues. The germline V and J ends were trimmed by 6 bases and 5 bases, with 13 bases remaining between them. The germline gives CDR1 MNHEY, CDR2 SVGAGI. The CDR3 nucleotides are TGTGCCAGCAGCCCCGGGGGAGGCAATGAAAAACTGTTTTTT. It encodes CASSPGGGNEKLFF.

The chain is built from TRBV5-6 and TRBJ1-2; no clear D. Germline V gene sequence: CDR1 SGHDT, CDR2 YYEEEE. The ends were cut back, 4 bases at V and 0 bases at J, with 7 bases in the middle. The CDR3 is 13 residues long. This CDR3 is CASSTDTNYGYTF. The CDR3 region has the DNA TGTGCCAGCAGCACAGACACTAACTATGGCTACACCTTC.

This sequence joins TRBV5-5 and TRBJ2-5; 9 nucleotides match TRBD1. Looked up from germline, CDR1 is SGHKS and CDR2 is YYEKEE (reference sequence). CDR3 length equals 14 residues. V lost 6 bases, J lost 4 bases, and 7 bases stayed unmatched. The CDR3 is CASILTGGSETQYF. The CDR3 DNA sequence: TGTGCCAGCATCCTGACAGGGGGATCAGAGACCCAGTACTTC.

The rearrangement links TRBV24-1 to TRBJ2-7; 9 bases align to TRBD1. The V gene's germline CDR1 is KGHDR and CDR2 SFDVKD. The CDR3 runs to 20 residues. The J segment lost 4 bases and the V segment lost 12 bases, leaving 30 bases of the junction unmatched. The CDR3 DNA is TGTGCCCTATCGGCCGCACCGGACAGGGGATCCCTCTTTAAATTTTACGAGCAGTACTTC. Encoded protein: CALSAAPDRGSLFKFYEQYF.

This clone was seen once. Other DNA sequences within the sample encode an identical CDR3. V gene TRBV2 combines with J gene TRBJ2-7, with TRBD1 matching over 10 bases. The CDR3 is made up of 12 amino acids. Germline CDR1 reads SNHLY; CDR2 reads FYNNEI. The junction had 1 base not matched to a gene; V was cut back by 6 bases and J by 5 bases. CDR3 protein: CASRTGGNEQYF. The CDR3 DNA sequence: TGTGCCAGCAGGACAGGGGGCAACGAGCAGTACTTC.

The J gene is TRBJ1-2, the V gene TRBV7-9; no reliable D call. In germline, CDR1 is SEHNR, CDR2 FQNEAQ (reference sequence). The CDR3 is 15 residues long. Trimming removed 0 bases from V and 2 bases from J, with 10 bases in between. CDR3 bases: TGTGCCAGCAGCTTAGCCCACTTAACCAACTATGGCTACACCTTC. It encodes CASSLAHLTNYGYTF.

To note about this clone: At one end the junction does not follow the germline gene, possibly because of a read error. CDR3 sequence: CASREEGSPLHF. CDR3 DNA sequence: TGTGCCAGCAGGGAAGAGGGTTCACCCCTCCACTTT. The rearrangement joins TRBV2 to TRBJ1-6; D gene ambiguous. Germline lookup yields CDR1 SNHLY and CDR2 FYNNEI. The CDR3 contains 12 residues.